This T cell receptor (beta chain) originates from a study of T cells in Graves' hyperthyroidism and ophthalmopathy. Amplified regions were TCR beta CDR3 sequences from RNA transcripts. The primer set for the first-round RT-PCR of the TCR CDR3 was HTBI. TCRdb fed the multiplex PCR reads into MiXCR, producing one record per CDR3 protein. The sample holds some 510,000 distinct CDR3 sequences, just over 45% seen once. The CDR3 contains 15 residues. Germline values: CDR1 SGHNT, CDR2 YYREEE (reference sequence). Trimming cost V 4 bases and J 3 bases, with 13 bases left between them. Sequenced material: peripheral blood or thyroid tissue (not recorded which). The chain recombines TRBV5-4 with TRBJ2-2, with D perhaps matching TRBD2 (5 bases). This clonotype originated in a woman under 30 with Graves' hyperthyroidism. The CDR3 sequence is CASSPRTGHTGELFF. In nucleotides, the CDR3 is TGTGCCAGCAGCCCCCGGACTGGACACACCGGGGAGCTGTTTTTT.